One sample yielded the 8 T cell receptor beta chains listed below, sequenced in a study of shared clonotypes between healthy human individuals (TCRdb year 2020). Library method: the immunoSEQ multiplex PCR assay. Held by TCRdb, this immuneACCESS table contains in-frame sequences only and omits some clones. Under half of the omission traces to an unresolved V gene where checked; the cause of the rest is unknown. Within this sample are 950,000 to 1,300,000 clones, with about 77% of them counted one time only. The ten largest clones take up 1.5% of the sample. The sample taken for sequencing was memory CD4+ T cells sorted from blood. The cell subset or site label of this sample denotes: CD45RA-negative fraction. The receptors shown here come from a man in his late teens or twenties in good health.

This chain joins TRBV18 and TRBJ2-7, with TRBD2 identical over 9 bases. V shed 5 bases and J 5 bases; nucleotides not matched to a gene: 10. The CDR3 runs 15 residues. Germline CDR1 is KGHSH and CDR2 is LQKENI. CDR3 in DNA: TGTGCCAGCTCAACCTTAGCGGGGGCCTTGGACGAGCAGTACTTC. Amino acid sequence: CASSTLAGALDEQYF.

The CDR3 spells CASSLLSSGSGDTQYF. CDR3 sequence (DNA): TGCGCCAGCAGCTTGTTGTCTAGCGGGAGTGGAGATACGCAGTATTTT. This chain links TRBV5-1 with TRBJ2-3; 10 bases fit TRBD2. The CDR3 has 16 amino acids. V shed 1 base and J 5 bases; nucleotides not matched to a gene: 7. In germline, CDR1 is SGHRS, CDR2 YFSETQ.

This clone was seen just once. The rearrangement links TRBV14 to TRBJ2-3; the D gene could be TRBD1 or TRBD2 (5 bases each). Per germline, CDR1 SGHDN and CDR2 FVKESK. The length of the CDR3 is 17 residues. Deletions cut 2 bases from V and 1 base from J, with 16 bases between. The CDR3 sequence is CASSQPGRSGRTDTQYF. The CDR3 nucleotides read TGTGCCAGCAGCCAACCGGGACGGAGCGGCCGCACAGATACGCAGTATTTT.

The chain couples TRBV7-9 to TRBJ2-1, with 10 bases lining up with TRBD1. J lost 8 bases, V lost 4 bases, and 17 bases had no gene match. Germline V gene lookup returns CDR1 SEHNR and CDR2 FQNEAQ (reference sequence). This CDR3 spans 18 amino acids. The CDR3 coding sequence is TGTGCCAGCAGCTCCCGACAGGGGGCAGCGGGCATGGTGGATGAGCAGTTCTTC. Translating gives CASSSRQGAAGMVDEQFF. Variable domain in full (rest from reference TRBV7-9 and TRBJ2-1): DTGVSQNPRHKITKRGQNVTFRCDPISEHNRLYWYRQTLGQGPEFLTYFQNEAQLEKSRLLSDRFSAERPKGSFSTLEIQRTEQGDSAMYLCASSSRQGAAGMVDEQFFGPGTRLTVL.

The rearrangement links TRBV7-9 to TRBJ2-5, with 13 bases fitting TRBD2. Germline V lookup: CDR1 SEHNR, CDR2 FQNEAQ (reference sequence). This CDR3 is built from 17 residues. After removal of 0 bases from V and 1 base from J, the junction contained 2 bases not matched to a gene. The CDR3 coding sequence is TGTGCCAGCAGCTTAGCCCGGACTAGCGGGAGCCAAGAGACCCAGTACTTC. Encoded protein: CASSLARTSGSQETQYF.

This chain joins TRBV19 and TRBJ1-2; D remains ambiguous. The CDR3 runs to 13 residues. V was clipped by 6 bases and J by 2 bases, with 10 bases between them. Germline V gene lookup returns CDR1 LNHDA and CDR2 SQIVND (reference sequence). CDR3 amino acids: CASSLEINYGYTF. In DNA form, the CDR3 reads TGTGCCAGTAGCCTTGAGATAAACTATGGCTACACCTTC.

This clone was observed a few times. The junction shows a germline mismatch at one end, possibly a read error. The gene calls are TRBV5-1 and TRBJ1-3; the match to TRBD1 covers 7 bases. Germline V gene sequence: CDR1 SGHRS, CDR2 YFSETQ. The CDR3 has 16 amino acids. The CDR3 loop reads CASSLAGGASGNTIYF. CDR3 DNA: TGCGCCAGTAGCTTGGCAGGGGGGGCCTCTGGAAACACCATATATTTT.

This clone came up a few times. This sample includes further DNA sequences coding for the same CDR3. The chain combines TRBV5-1 with TRBJ2-2; TRBD1 agrees at 11 bases. Per the germline V gene, CDR1 is SGHRS and CDR2 is YFSETQ. Germline trimming cut 7 bases from V and 5 bases from J; bases unmatched to any gene: 7. CDR3 length equals 15 residues. The CDR3, as DNA: TGCGCCAGCTCATCCGGGACAGGGGGAACCGGGGAGCTGTTTTTT. It encodes CASSSGTGGTGELFF.